The clone carrying this T cell receptor beta chain turned up a few times. The same CDR3 is also encoded by other DNA sequences in this sample. With 60 Vbeta and 13 Jbeta primers, the PCR was carried out. Measured with immunoSEQ multiplex PCR; TCRdb has only the in-frame clones, and not every one. The table records about 82,000 clones, 60% to 80% of them present only once. The record originates from a study of cytomegalovirus exposure and HLA in healthy donors. Trimming took 3 bases from V and 0 from J, leaving 9 bases between them. CDR1 SGHRS and CDR2 YFSETQ come from the germline V gene. The CDR3 totals 15 residues.

The clonotype was recovered from a woman in her 50s in good health and CMV-seropositive. The sequenced sample was PBMCs. The V and J genes are TRBV5-1 and TRBJ1-4, with D hard to call. The DNA of the CDR3 is TGCGCCAGCAGCTCGGCAGGCCCAACTAATGAAAAACTGTTTTTT. Its translation is CASSSAGPTNEKLFF.